The 31 T cell receptor beta chains in this list originate from one sample, sequenced in a study of T-cell memory formation after mild COVID-19. TCRdb analysed the 5' RACE reads with MiXCR anew, one entry per CDR3 protein. The sample lists about 340,000 distinct CDR3 sequences, approximately 21% occurring once. The sequencing sample was made of PBMCs or a T cell subset sorted from them (not recorded which). The receptor set was obtained from an adult woman who had mild COVID-19 (a few samples of this study predate the infection). Cell type and time point are not known.

J is TRBJ2-1 and V is TRBV5-1; tentatively, D is TRBD1 or TRBD2 (8 bases each). Germline CDR1 SGHRS, CDR2 YFSETQ. This CDR3 is built from 16 residues. With 4 bases removed from V and 1 base from J, the gap between germline ends came to 15 bases. The chain's CDR3 is CASSTGGTGSYNEQFF. DNA for the CDR3: TGCGCCAGCAGCACGGGAGGGACAGGTTCCTACAATGAGCAGTTCTTC.

The gene calls are TRBV12-3 or TRBV12-4 and TRBJ1-4; TRBD1 matches 11 bases. The CDR3 runs to 21 residues. Trimming at V came to 6 bases and at J to 0 bases, leaving 18 bases not matched to a gene. In DNA form, the CDR3 reads TGTGCCAGCAGCCGGGACAGGGGGGTCTTTGGACCCTTTGCAACTAATGAAAAACTGTTTTTT. This sequence encodes CASSRDRGVFGPFATNEKLFF.

This clonotype was detected only once. The chain couples TRBV24-1 to TRBJ1-1; no clear D gene. The germline gives CDR1 KGHDR, CDR2 SFDVKD. The CDR3 has 11 amino acids. The ends were cut back, 7 bases at V and 4 bases at J, with 6 bases in the middle. CDR3 in amino acids: CATSIGTEAFF. As DNA, the CDR3 is TGTGCCACCAGCATAGGCACTGAAGCTTTCTTT.

A few counts support this clonotype. The chain is built from TRBV11-2 and TRBJ2-5, with D possibly TRBD2 on 6 matching bases. CDR3 length equals 17 residues. Between the trimmed V and J ends, which lost 4 bases and 6 bases, there was a span of 24 bases. CDR1 and CDR2 from the germline V gene are SGHAT and FQNNGV. This CDR3 reads CASSSIEGSRAGKTQYF. CDR3 nucleotide sequence: TGTGCCAGCAGCTCAATAGAAGGTTCCAGGGCGGGAAAGACCCAGTACTTC.

This clonotype was counted a few times. This sequence joins TRBV4-1 and TRBJ2-7; no firm D call. V lost 3 bases, J lost 2 bases, and 14 bases lay in between. This CDR3 has 15 amino acids. Germline values: CDR1 MGHRA, CDR2 YSYEKL. This chain's CDR3 is CASSHPPGRTYEQYF. In DNA form, the CDR3 reads TGCGCCAGCAGCCATCCGCCGGGCAGGACCTACGAGCAGTACTTC.

The J gene is TRBJ1-2, the V gene TRBV12-3 or TRBV12-4, with 8 bases fitting TRBD1. V lost 8 bases to trimming and J lost 7 bases; unmatched junction nucleotides: 12. CDR3 length: 14 residues. DNA of the CDR3: TGTGCCAGCGGGGAAAGAAGACAGGGGCTTGGCTACACCTTC. Amino acid sequence: CASGERRQGLGYTF.

V usage is TRBV5-1 and J usage is TRBJ2-1; 9 nucleotides align to TRBD1. From germline, CDR1 is SGHRS and CDR2 YFSETQ. Trimming took 2 bases from V and 0 from J; bases not matched to a gene: 3. This CDR3 contains 16 residues. CDR3 protein: CASSFEDRGSYNEQFF. As DNA, the CDR3 is TGCGCCAGCAGCTTTGAGGACAGGGGCTCCTACAATGAGCAGTTCTTC.

The DNA for the CDR3 is TGCGCCAGCAGCTCTTCGGGACTCAACAATGAGCAGTTCTTC. Protein product: CASSSSGLNNEQFF. This chain links TRBV5-1 with TRBJ2-1; the D gene is possibly TRBD2 (6 bases). Per germline, CDR1 SGHRS and CDR2 YFSETQ. Trimming left V 3 bases short and J 5 bases short, with 12 bases between. The CDR3 loop spans 14 amino acids.

The chain links TRBV9 to TRBJ2-5, with 15 bases that match TRBD2. Germline values: CDR1 SGDLS, CDR2 YYNGEE. V shed 3 bases and J 3 bases; nucleotides not matched to a gene: 6. The CDR3 has 17 amino acids. In DNA form, the CDR3 reads TGTGCCAGCAGCGCCGCTTGGACTAGCGGGAGGGAAGAGACCCAGTACTTC. Translation gives CASSAAWTSGREETQYF.

This clonotype was found many times. V is TRBV12-3 or TRBV12-4 and J is TRBJ2-7, with D possibly being TRBD1 (5 bases). The V end lost 4 bases, the J end lost 5 bases, and 6 bases lay between the germline ends. This CDR3 is 11 amino acids long. CDR3 sequence (DNA): TGTGCCAGCAGTTGGGGCGACGAGCAGTACTTC. The encoded protein is CASSWGDEQYF.

The chain uses TRBV18 and TRBJ1-6; 8 nucleotides match TRBD1. The V and J ends lost 5 bases and 9 bases, in that order; junction bases with no gene match: 6. CDR1 is KGHSH, CDR2 LQKENI, per germline. The length of the CDR3 is 14 residues. CDR3 region: CASSADRGTSPLHF. In nucleotides, the CDR3 is TGTGCCAGCTCAGCTGACAGGGGAACTTCACCCCTCCACTTT.

CDR3 coding DNA: TGTGCCAGCTCACCAGCTCAGTGGACCCAAGAGACCCAGTACTTC. This codes for CASSPAQWTQETQYF. J is TRBJ2-5 and V is TRBV18; no clear D gene. The CDR3 spans 15 residues. The V and J ends lost 2 bases and 1 base respectively, with 11 bases between them. Germline V gene sequence: CDR1 KGHSH, CDR2 LQKENI.

This chain links TRBV20-1 with TRBJ2-3, with unresolved D. Germline values: CDR1 DFQATT, CDR2 SNEGSKA (reference sequence). Deletions cut 6 bases from V and 6 bases from J, with 22 bases between. The CDR3 is 15 amino acids. In nucleotides, the CDR3 is TGCAGTGCCCGAAGGGCGGTCCGAAAAGGGGATACGCAGTATTTT. Its protein is CSARRAVRKGDTQYF.

This clonotype was seen a handful of times. V and J are TRBV7-2 and TRBJ1-1; 7 bases align to TRBD1. CDR1 and CDR2 (germline): SGHTA, FQGNSA. The junction had 6 bases not matched to a gene; V was cut back by 3 bases and J by 5 bases. The CDR3 loop spans 14 amino acids. CDR3 bases: TGTGCCAGCAGCTTTTTCCAGGGGGATACTGAAGCTTTCTTT. The encoded protein is CASSFFQGDTEAFF.

This clonotype occurred a few times. The chain joins TRBV6-6 to TRBJ2-3; TRBD2 aligns across 8 bases. Trimming removed 6 bases from V and 4 bases from J; junction bases left unmatched: 15. This CDR3 contains 17 residues. Germline V gene data show CDR1 as MNHNY and CDR2 as SVGAGI (reference sequence). Written as DNA, the CDR3 is TGTGCCAGCAGCTCCCGGAGTAGCGGGATTGGCGCAGATACGCAGTATTTT. This gives the protein CASSSRSSGIGADTQYF.

This clonotype was detected many times. V is TRBV20-1 and J is TRBJ2-1; D may be TRBD1 or TRBD2 (5 bases each). Germline assignment: CDR1 DFQATT and CDR2 SNEGSKA (reference sequence). The V end lost 0 bases, the J end lost 0 bases, and 18 bases lay between the germline ends. The CDR3 has 18 amino acids. The CDR3 loop reads CSARDDPGPSSSYNEQFF. The DNA for the CDR3 is TGCAGTGCTAGAGATGATCCGGGGCCCTCTAGCTCCTACAATGAGCAGTTCTTC.

The chain recombines TRBV6-5 with TRBJ2-5, with TRBD2 matching 15 bases. The junction had 3 bases not matched to a gene; V was cut back by 10 bases and J by 3 bases. The germline gives CDR1 MNHEY, CDR2 SVGAGI. This CDR3 comprises 14 residues. The CDR3 spells CATRTSGGEETQYF. The CDR3 nucleotides are TGTGCCACTCGGACTAGCGGGGGGGAAGAGACCCAGTACTTC.

The gene calls are TRBV20-1 and TRBJ1-2; 7 nucleotides agree with TRBD1. In germline, CDR1 is DFQATT, CDR2 SNEGSKA (reference sequence). V shed 5 bases, J shed 4 bases, and the junction held 4 bases outside the gene matches. The CDR3 spans 12 residues. The CDR3 DNA sequence: TGCAGTGCTTCTCGGGACAGCTATGGCTACACCTTC. Translating gives CSASRDSYGYTF.

This clonotype occurred a few times. The chain carries TRBV20-1 and TRBJ1-1; TRBD1 is a possible D gene (5 bases). Trimming left V 3 bases short and J 4 bases short, with 21 bases between. The CDR3 loop spans 16 amino acids. The germline gives CDR1 DFQATT, CDR2 SNEGSKA (reference sequence). CDR3 nucleotides: TGCAGTGCTAGGGTCAGGGTTCGGGCAGAGGGCACTGAAGCTTTCTTT. It yields the protein CSARVRVRAEGTEAFF.

The CDR3 spells CAWSAGTGSYEQYF. The CDR3 DNA follows: TGTGCCTGGAGCGCCGGGACAGGGTCCTACGAGCAGTACTTC. The chain employs TRBV30 and TRBJ2-7; 9 positions agree with TRBD1. The V gene end was trimmed by 3 bases and the J gene end by 1 base; junction bases not matched to a gene: 4. This CDR3 comprises 14 residues. Germline V lookup: CDR1 GTSNPN, CDR2 SVGIG (reference sequence).

This clonotype was observed a few times. The chain joins TRBV7-8 to TRBJ2-2, with 10 bases fitting TRBD2. The trim removed 4 bases at V and 4 bases at J, leaving 6 bases unmatched. The CDR3 covers 16 residues. Germline CDR1 reads SGHVS; CDR2 reads FQNEAQ. CDR3 sequence reads: CASSYGLAVVTGELFF. In nucleotides, the CDR3 is TGTGCCAGCAGCTATGGACTAGCGGTCGTCACCGGGGAGCTGTTTTTT.

The sample holds a few counts of this clonotype. V and J are TRBV20-1 and TRBJ1-4; possible D gene TRBD1, 5 bases. Germline V gene lookup returns CDR1 DFQATT and CDR2 SNEGSKA (reference sequence). With 0 bases removed from V and 4 bases from J, the gap between germline ends came to 9 bases. The CDR3 covers 14 residues. The CDR3 sequence: CSAREGTYNEKLFF. DNA for the CDR3: TGCAGTGCTAGAGAGGGGACTTATAATGAAAAACTGTTTTTT.

The chain links TRBV5-1 to TRBJ2-5; 12 bases are shared with TRBD2. The CDR3 runs 16 residues. The junction had 10 bases not matched to a gene; V was cut back by 1 base and J by 9 bases. The germline V gene encodes CDR1 SGHRS and CDR2 YFSETQ. This CDR3 reads CASSLRTSGEDRAQYF. In DNA form, the CDR3 reads TGCGCCAGCAGCTTGAGGACTAGCGGGGAGGATAGAGCCCAGTACTTC.

This chain uses TRBV7-9 with TRBJ1-2; D remains unclear. The CDR3 runs 15 residues. The ends were cut back, 5 bases at V and 4 bases at J, with 17 bases in the middle. Germline V gene lookup returns CDR1 SEHNR and CDR2 FQNEAQ (reference sequence). The CDR3 DNA sequence: TGTGCCAGCAGCCGACCTGGCCAAGCCCTCTATGGCTACACCTTC. It translates to CASSRPGQALYGYTF.

The chain employs TRBV5-1 and TRBJ2-1; D unresolved. CDR1 and CDR2 from the germline V gene are SGHRS and YFSETQ. Trimming shortened V by 4 bases and J by 6 bases, and 14 bases separated the two germline ends. The length of the CDR3 is 14 residues. The CDR3 nucleotides are TGCGCCAGCAGCAGTGTGGTGGGCGCCAATGAGCAGTTCTTC. Translating it yields CASSSVVGANEQFF.

CDR3 coding DNA: TGTGCCAGCAGCTTGGGCCAGGGGATAAGTCAGCCCCAGCATTTT. This sequence encodes CASSLGQGISQPQHF. This chain uses TRBV12-3 or TRBV12-4 with TRBJ1-5; D might be TRBD1 (6 bases). The CDR3 contains 15 residues. V lost 6 bases, J lost 6 bases, and 18 bases lay in between.

The chain carries TRBV12-3 or TRBV12-4 and TRBJ2-3; 7 bases line up with TRBD1. The CDR3 is 13 amino acids. Losses at the gene ends were 10 bases for V and 1 base for J; bases not matched to a gene: 5. CDR3 region: CATSTGGTDTQYF. CDR3 DNA sequence: TGTGCCACCAGCACAGGGGGCACAGATACGCAGTATTTT.

The rearrangement uses TRBV12-3 or TRBV12-4 and TRBJ2-3; the D gene is possibly TRBD2 (6 bases). Deletions cut 0 bases from V and 4 bases from J, with 11 bases between. This CDR3 is built from 15 residues. The CDR3, as DNA: TGTGCCAGCAGTTTAGCGGGAGGTATCTCAGATACGCAGTATTTT. It is translated as CASSLAGGISDTQYF.

This clonotype was seen only a few times. The V gene is TRBV7-9, the J gene TRBJ2-1; D perhaps matches TRBD2 (7 bases). Trimming took off 4 bases at V and 9 bases at J, with 16 bases between the two ends. Germline CDR1 and CDR2: SEHNR and FQNEAQ (reference sequence). The CDR3 extends over 14 amino acids. Here the CDR3 reads CASSSLGGLAEQFF. CDR3 coding DNA: TGTGCCAGCAGCTCCTTGGGGGGGCTAGCTGAGCAGTTCTTC.

CDR3 in DNA: TGCGCCAGCAGCCAAGATCCGGTCAGACTAGCGGGATACCCCAGGGAGCAGTTCTTC. It codes for CASSQDPVRLAGYPREQFF. This sequence joins TRBV4-3 and TRBJ2-1; 11 bases are a match to TRBD2. Germline CDR1 and CDR2: LGHNA and YSLEER. The CDR3 runs 19 residues. Germline trimming cut 0 bases from V and 10 bases from J; bases unmatched to any gene: 17.

The chain uses TRBV12-3 or TRBV12-4 and TRBJ1-1; 10 positions agree with TRBD1. V trimming: 6 bases; J trimming: 11 bases; junction bases outside the gene matches: 12. CDR3 length: 14 residues. DNA of the CDR3: TGTGCCAGCAGCCGCGACAGGGGGCGGTGGGGTGCTTTCTTT. It yields the protein CASSRDRGRWGAFF.